The present TCR beta chain was sequenced within a study of blood T cell repertoires in COVID-19. Study in general: Specimens from acute and convalescent COVID-19 originated in the United States, Italy and Spain. PBMCs, B-cell-depleted T cells, or T cells were the source of the cDNA or gDNA that made up the material.

In the original analysis: Reference gene primers were amplified, and this amplification served to estimate nucleated cell counts. The repertoire was sequenced with immunoSEQ multiplex PCR; TCRdb's copy has only in-frame clones and lacks some. Clone size and V and J calls were adopted from that table, with D and trimming inferred from the DNA. This table holds fewer than 200,000 clones, roughly 82% found once. The germline CDR1 and CDR2 sequences are LGHDT and YNNKEL (reference sequence). Germline trimming cut 0 bases from V and 3 bases from J; bases unmatched to any gene: 5. The CDR3 extends over 16 amino acids.

Sequenced: peripheral blood. The clonotype originates from a woman in her 70s with acute or convalescent COVID-19. J is TRBJ2-7 and V is TRBV3-1 (or the pseudogene TRBV3-2), with 10 bases lining up with TRBD2. For the CDR3, the DNA is TGTGCCAGCAGCCAAGACAGCGGGACTAGCGTCTACGAGCAGTACTTC. Protein product: CASSQDSGTSVYEQYF.